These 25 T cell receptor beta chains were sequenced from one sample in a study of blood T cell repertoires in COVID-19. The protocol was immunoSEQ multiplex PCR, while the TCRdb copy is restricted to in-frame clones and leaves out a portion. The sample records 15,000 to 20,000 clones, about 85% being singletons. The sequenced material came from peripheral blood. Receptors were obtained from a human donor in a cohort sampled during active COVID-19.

CDR3 DNA sequence: TGTGCCAGCAGCTCTAGGACAACGAACACCGGGGAGCTGTTTTTT. It is translated as CASSSRTTNTGELFF. V gene TRBV11-3 combines with J gene TRBJ2-2; a weak D match, TRBD1 (5 bases). The length of the CDR3 is 15 residues. From germline, CDR1 is SGHNT and CDR2 YENEEA. Trimming took 4 bases from V and 0 from J, leaving 9 bases between them.

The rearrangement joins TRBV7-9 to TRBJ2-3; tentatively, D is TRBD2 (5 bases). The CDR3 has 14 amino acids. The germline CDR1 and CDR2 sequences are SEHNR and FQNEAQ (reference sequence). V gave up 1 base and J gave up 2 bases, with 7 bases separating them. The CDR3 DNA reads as TGTGCCAGCAGCTTAGGGACTGCCACAGATACGCAGTATTTT. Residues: CASSLGTATDTQYF.

This CDR3 reads CASSLSGGAETQYF. The CDR3 coding sequence is TGTGCCAGCAGCCTGAGCGGGGGGGCCGAGACCCAGTACTTC. The genes are TRBV9 and TRBJ2-5; TRBD2 matches 10 bases. Unmatched junction bases numbered 5, after V lost 4 bases and J lost 5 bases. The CDR3 sequence is 14 residues long. Germline CDR1 SGDLS, CDR2 YYNGEE.

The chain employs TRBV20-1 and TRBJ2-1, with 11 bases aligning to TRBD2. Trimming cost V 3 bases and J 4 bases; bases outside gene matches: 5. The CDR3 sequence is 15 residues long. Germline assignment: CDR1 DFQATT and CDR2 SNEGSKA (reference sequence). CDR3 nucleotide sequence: TGCAGTGCTAGTACACTAGCGGGGGAATACAATGAGCAGTTCTTC. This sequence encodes CSASTLAGEYNEQFF.

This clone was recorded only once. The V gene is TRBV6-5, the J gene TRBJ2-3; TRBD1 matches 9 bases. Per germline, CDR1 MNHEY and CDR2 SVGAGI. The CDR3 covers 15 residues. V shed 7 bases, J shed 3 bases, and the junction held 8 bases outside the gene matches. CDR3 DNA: TGTGCCAGCAACCTCGGGACAGGGAAAACAGATACGCAGTATTTT. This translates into CASNLGTGKTDTQYF.

The CDR3 DNA reads as TGTGCCAGCAGTCCCGACGGCCCAGGGGTTCGGCCCCAGCATTTT. It specifies CASSPDGPGVRPQHF. The chain carries TRBV27 and TRBJ1-5; weak D call: TRBD1 (6 bases). The CDR3 totals 15 residues. Per the germline V gene, CDR1 is MNHEY and CDR2 is SMNVEV (reference sequence). V lost 5 bases to trimming and J lost 9 bases, with 20 bases between them.

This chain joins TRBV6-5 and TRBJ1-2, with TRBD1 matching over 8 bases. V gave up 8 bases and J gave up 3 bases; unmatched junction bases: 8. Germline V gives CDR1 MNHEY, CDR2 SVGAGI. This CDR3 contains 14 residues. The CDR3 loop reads CASSQGAGDYGYTF. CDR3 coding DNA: TGTGCCAGCTCCCAGGGGGCCGGGGACTATGGCTACACCTTC.

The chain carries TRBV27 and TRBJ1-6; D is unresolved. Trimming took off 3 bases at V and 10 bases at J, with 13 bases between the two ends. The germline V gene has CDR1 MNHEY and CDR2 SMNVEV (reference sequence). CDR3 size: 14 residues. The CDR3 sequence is CASSFAAPSSPLHF. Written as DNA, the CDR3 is TGTGCCAGCAGTTTTGCGGCTCCCTCATCACCCCTCCACTTT.

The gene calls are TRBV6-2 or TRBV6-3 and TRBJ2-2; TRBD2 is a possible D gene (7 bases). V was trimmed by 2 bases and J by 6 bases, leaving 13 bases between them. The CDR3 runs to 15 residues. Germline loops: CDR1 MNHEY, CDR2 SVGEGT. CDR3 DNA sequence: TGTGCCAGCAGTTACGGGGGGGCACACTCCGGGGAGCTGTTTTTT. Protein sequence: CASSYGGAHSGELFF.

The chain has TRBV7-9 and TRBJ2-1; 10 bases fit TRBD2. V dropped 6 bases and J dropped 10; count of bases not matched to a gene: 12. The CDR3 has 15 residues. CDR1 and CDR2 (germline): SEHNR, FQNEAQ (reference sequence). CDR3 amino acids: CASSPTSSGGGEQFF. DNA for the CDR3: TGTGCCAGCAGTCCGACGTCTAGCGGGGGTGGGGAGCAGTTCTTC. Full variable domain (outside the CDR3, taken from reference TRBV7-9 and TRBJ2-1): DTGVSQNPRHKITKRGQNVTFRCDPISEHNRLYWYRQTLGQGPEFLTYFQNEAQLEKSRLLSDRFSAERPKGSFSTLEIQRTEQGDSAMYLCASSPTSSGGGEQFFGPGTRLTVL.

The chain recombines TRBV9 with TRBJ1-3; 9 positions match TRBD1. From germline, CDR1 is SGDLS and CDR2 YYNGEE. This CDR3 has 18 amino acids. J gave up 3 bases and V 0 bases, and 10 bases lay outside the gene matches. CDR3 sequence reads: CASSVVGGQGYSGNTIYF. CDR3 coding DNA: TGTGCCAGCAGCGTAGTAGGGGGACAGGGTTACAGTGGAAACACCATATATTTT.

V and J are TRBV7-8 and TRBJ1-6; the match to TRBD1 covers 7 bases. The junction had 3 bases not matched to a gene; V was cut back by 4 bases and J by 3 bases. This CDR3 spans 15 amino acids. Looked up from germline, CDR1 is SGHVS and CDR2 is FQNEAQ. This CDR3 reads CASSYDRDYNSPLHF. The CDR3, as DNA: TGTGCCAGCAGCTACGACAGGGACTATAATTCACCCCTCCACTTT. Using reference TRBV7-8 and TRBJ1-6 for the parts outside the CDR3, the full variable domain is GAGVSQSPRYKVAKRGQDVALRCDPISGHVSLFWYQQALGQGPEFLTYFQNEAQLDKSGLPSDRFFAERPEGSVSTLKIQRTQQEDSAVYLCASSYDRDYNSPLHFGNGTRLTVT.

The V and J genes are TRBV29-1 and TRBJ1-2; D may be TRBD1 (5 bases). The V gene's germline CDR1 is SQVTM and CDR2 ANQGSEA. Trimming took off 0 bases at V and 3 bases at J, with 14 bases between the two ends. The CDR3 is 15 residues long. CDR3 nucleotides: TGCAGCGTTGAAGATCACACAGGTGGGCACTATGGCTACACCTTC. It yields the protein CSVEDHTGGHYGYTF. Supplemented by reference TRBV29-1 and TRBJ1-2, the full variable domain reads SAVISQKPSRDICQRGTSLTIQCQVDSQVTMMFWYRQQPGQSLTLIATANQGSEATYESGFVIDKFPISRPNLTFSTLTVSNMSPEDSSIYLCSVEDHTGGHYGYTFGSGTRLTVV.

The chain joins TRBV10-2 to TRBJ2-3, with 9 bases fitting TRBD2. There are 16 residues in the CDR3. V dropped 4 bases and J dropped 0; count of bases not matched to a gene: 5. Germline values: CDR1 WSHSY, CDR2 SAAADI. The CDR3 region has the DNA TGCGCCAGCAGTGGGAGCGGGGGGTCTAGCACAGATACGCAGTATTTT. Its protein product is CASSGSGGSSTDTQYF.

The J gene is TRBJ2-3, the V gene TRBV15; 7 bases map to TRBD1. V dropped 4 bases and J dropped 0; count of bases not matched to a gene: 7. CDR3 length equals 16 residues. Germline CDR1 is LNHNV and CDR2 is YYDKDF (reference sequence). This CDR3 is CATSTEGDRSTDTQYF. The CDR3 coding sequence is TGTGCCACCAGCACCGAGGGGGACAGAAGCACAGATACGCAGTATTTT. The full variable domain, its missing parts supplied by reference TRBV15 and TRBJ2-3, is DAMVIQNPRYQVTQFGKPVTLSCSQTLNHNVMYWYQQKSSQAPKLLFHYYDKDFNNEADTPDNFQSRRPNTSFCFLDIRSPGLGDTAMYLCATSTEGDRSTDTQYFGPGTRLTVL.

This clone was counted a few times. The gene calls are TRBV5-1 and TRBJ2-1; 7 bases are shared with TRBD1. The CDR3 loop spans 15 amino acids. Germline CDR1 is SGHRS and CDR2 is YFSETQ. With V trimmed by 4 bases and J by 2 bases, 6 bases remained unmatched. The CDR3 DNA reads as TGCGCCAGCAGCGCCCGGGACAGCACCTACAATGAGCAGTTCTTC. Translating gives CASSARDSTYNEQFF.

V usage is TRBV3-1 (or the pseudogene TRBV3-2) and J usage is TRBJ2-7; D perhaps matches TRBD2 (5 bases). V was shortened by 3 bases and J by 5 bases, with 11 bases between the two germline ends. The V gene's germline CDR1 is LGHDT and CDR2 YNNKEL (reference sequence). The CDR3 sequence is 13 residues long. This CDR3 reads CASSHQLADEQYF. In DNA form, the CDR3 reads TGTGCCAGCAGCCACCAGCTAGCTGACGAGCAGTACTTC.

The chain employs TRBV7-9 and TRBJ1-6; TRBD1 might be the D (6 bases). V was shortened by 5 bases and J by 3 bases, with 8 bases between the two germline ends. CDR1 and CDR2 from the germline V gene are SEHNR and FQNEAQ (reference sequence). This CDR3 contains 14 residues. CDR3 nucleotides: TGTGCCAGCAGCGCGGACAGCTATAATTCACCCCTCCACTTT. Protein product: CASSADSYNSPLHF.

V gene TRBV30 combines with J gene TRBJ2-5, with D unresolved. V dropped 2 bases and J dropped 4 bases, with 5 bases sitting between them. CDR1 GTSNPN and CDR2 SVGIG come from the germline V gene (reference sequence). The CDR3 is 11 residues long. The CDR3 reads CAWSPSETQYF. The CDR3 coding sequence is TGTGCCTGGAGTCCATCAGAGACCCAGTACTTC.

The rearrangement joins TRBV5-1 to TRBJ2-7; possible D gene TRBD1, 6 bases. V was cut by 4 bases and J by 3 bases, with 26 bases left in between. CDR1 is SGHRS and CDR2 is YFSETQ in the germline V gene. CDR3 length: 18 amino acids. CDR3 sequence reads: CASSALTPTGMGLYEQYF. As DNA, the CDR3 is TGCGCCAGCAGCGCTTTAACACCAACAGGGATGGGGCTCTACGAGCAGTACTTC.

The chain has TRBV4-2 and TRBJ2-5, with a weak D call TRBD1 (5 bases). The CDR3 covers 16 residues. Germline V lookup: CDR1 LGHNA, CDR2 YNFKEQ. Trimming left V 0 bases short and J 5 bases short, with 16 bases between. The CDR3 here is CASSQDSQGGWETQYF. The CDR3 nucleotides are TGTGCCAGCAGCCAAGATAGCCAGGGTGGTTGGGAGACCCAGTACTTC.

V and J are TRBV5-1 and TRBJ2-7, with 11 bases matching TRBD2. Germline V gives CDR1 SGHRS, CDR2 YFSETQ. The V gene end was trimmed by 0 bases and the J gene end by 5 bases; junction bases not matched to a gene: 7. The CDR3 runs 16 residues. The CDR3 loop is CASSLVVTSGAHEQYF. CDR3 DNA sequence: TGCGCCAGCAGCTTGGTGGTGACTAGCGGGGCCCACGAGCAGTACTTC. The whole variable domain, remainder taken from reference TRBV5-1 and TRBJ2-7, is KAGVTQTPRYLIKTRGQQVTLSCSPISGHRSVSWYQQTPGQGLQFLFEYFSETQRNKGNFPGRFSGRQFSNSRSEMNVSTLELGDSALYLCASSLVVTSGAHEQYFGPGTRLTVT.

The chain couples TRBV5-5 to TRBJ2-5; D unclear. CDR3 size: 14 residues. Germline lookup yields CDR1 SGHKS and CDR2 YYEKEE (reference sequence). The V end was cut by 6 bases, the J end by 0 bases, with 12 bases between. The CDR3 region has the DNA TGTGCCAGCAATAAGGAGAGCCACCAAGAGACCCAGTACTTC. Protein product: CASNKESHQETQYF.

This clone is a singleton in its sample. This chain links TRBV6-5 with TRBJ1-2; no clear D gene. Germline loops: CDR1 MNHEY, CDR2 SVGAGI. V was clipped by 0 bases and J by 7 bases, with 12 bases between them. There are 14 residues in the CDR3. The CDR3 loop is CASSYSEGWGGYTF. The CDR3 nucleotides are TGTGCCAGCAGTTACTCGGAGGGCTGGGGTGGCTACACCTTC.

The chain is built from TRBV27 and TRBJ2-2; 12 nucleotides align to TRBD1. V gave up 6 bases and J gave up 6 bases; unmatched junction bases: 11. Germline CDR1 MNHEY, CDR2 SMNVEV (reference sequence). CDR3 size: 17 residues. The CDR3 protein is CASSPQPGQGAPGELFF. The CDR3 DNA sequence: TGTGCCAGCAGCCCTCAGCCGGGACAGGGGGCGCCCGGGGAGCTGTTTTTT.